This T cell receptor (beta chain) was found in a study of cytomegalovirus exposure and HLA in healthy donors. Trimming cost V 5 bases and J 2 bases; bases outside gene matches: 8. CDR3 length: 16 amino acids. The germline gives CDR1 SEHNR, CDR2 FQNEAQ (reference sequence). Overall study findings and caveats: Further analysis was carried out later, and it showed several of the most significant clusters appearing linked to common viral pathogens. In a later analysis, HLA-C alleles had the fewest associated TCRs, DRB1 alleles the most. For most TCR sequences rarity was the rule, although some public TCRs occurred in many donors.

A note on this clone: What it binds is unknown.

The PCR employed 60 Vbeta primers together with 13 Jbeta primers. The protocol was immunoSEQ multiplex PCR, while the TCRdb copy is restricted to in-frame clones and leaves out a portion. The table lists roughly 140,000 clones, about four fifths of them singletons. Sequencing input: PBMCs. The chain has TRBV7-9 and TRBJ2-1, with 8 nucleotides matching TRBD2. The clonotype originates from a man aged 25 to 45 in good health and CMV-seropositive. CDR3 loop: CASSPWRGVTYNEQFF. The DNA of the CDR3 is TGTGCCAGCAGCCCCTGGCGGGGGGTCACCTACAATGAGCAGTTCTTC.